This TCR beta chain appears in the sequencing data of a study of cytomegalovirus exposure and HLA in healthy donors. As for this clone: Its antigen remains unidentified.

The PCR used 60 Vbeta and 13 Jbeta primers. Here immunoSEQ multiplex PCR was the method, and the copy in TCRdb shows in-frame clones only, minus some. Of more than 140,000 clones in the sample, around 65% were seen once. V lost 2 bases, J lost 2 bases, and 16 bases lay in between. There are 16 residues in the CDR3. Germline V gene sequence: CDR1 SGHAT, CDR2 FQNNGV. General observations from the study: Later on, a genetic analysis was performed. It linked a missense variant in DCLRE1C with V- and J-gene trimming of TCR beta. In an earlier analysis, about 90% or about 30%: the productive usage of most TCR beta V segments.

The TCR comes from a woman aged 25 to 39 in good health and CMV-seropositive. This chain uses TRBV11-2 with TRBJ2-7; possible D gene TRBD2, 6 bases. The sequenced material came from PBMCs. The CDR3 protein is CASSLRAGTPTYEQYF. CDR3 DNA sequence: TGTGCCAGCAGCTTACGGGCGGGGACGCCGACCTACGAGCAGTACTTC. Together with reference TRBV11-2 and TRBJ2-7, the CDR3 gives the full variable domain: EAGVAQSPRYKIIEKRQSVAFWCNPISGHATLYWYQQILGQGPKLLIQFQNNGVVDDSQLPKDRFSAERLKGVDSTLKIQPAKLEDSAVYLCASSLRAGTPTYEQYFGPGTRLTVT.